This T cell receptor beta chain originates from a study of vaccination and CD4 T cells after COVID-19. Overall study context: Collection of post-COVID samples occurred a median about 100 days after diagnosis, spanning a range of 35 to 161.

Remarks on this clonotype: Its antigen is unknown.

As to treatment: roughly ten-day PBMC culture with coronavirus spike peptide pools or control peptides (ViraFEST assay). Every well contained around 2 million PBMCs, which were grown with around 9.4 IU/ml IL-2 and about 10 ug/ml peptide pools. Germline-derived CDR1 and CDR2 are MNHEY and SMNVEV (reference sequence). The CDR3 loop spans 15 amino acids. V lost 2 bases, J lost 0 bases, and 8 bases lay in between. Sequenced with the Oncomine TCR Beta short-read assay was DNA taken from cultured CD4+ T cells. The source of extracted genomic DNA was cultured CD4+ T cells. TCRdb processed the PCR reads anew with MiXCR; each CDR3 protein has one entry. The sample has about 10,000 distinct CDR3 sequences; almost 50% are singletons.

This clonotype originated in a human donor who had recovered from COVID-19. Sequenced: CD4+ T cells from blood, cultured in vitro. The chain employs TRBV27 and TRBJ1-3; no firm D call. The CDR3 coding sequence is TGTGCCAGCAGTTTAATGCGGGGCTCTGGAAACACCATATATTTT. Protein: CASSLMRGSGNTIYF.